One sample yielded the 20 T cell receptor beta chains listed below, sequenced in a study of Tregs in tolerant kidney transplant recipients. Here immunoSEQ multiplex PCR was the method, and the copy in TCRdb shows in-frame clones only, minus some. The sample's table shows approximately 50,000 clones. The sequencing here drew on CD4+ T cells from blood, taken before the transplant. These receptors all stem from a human donor who received a combined kidney and bone marrow transplant.

A remark on this clone: Read coverage stops 3 residues before the CDR3 terminus; the germline J gene supplies the remainder. The rearrangement joins TRBV19 to TRBJ2-2; D is possibly TRBD1 or TRBD2 (6 bases each). The CDR3 runs 14 residues. CDR1 LNHDA and CDR2 SQIVND come from the germline V gene (reference sequence). The ends were cut back, 6 bases at V and 4 bases at J, with 12 bases in the middle. CDR3 DNA, as far as it was read: TGTGCCAGTAGGGGCAGGGGAGGCACCGGGGAG. Its protein product is CASRGRGGTGE. The full CDR3 protein reads CASRGRGGTGELFF.

On this clone: The sequenced fragment ends 3 residues before the CDR3 boundary, so the rest is inferred from the germline J gene. This chain connects TRBV18 to TRBJ1-4, with D possibly TRBD1 on 5 matching bases. Germline CDR1 reads KGHSH; CDR2 reads LQKENI. The CDR3 is 15 amino acids. The germline V and J ends were trimmed by 3 bases and 8 bases, with 16 bases remaining between them. The CDR3 protein is CASSPRGDGGEKLFF. CDR3 DNA, as far as it was read: TGTGCCAGCTCACCCCGCGGGGACGGGGGGGAAAAA.

Comments on this clone: The read comes to an end 3 residues before the CDR3 does, leaving the germline J gene to fill in the end. The V gene is TRBV7-2, the J gene TRBJ2-7; TRBD1 matches 8 bases. This CDR3 has 15 residues. V lost 1 base, J lost 2 bases, and 4 bases stayed unmatched. The germline CDR1 and CDR2 sequences are SGHTA and FQGNSA. Partial CDR3 DNA: TGTGCCAGCAGCTTAGGCCAGGGGGCACCCTACGAG. This codes for CASSLGQGAPYE. The CDR3 in its entirety is CASSLGQGAPYEQYF.

Points on this clone: Read sequence stops 3 residues before the CDR3 end, and the germline J gene provides the missing end. The chain is built from TRBV2 and TRBJ2-6, with D unresolved. V was cut by 1 base and J by 1 base, with 5 bases left in between. CDR1 SNHLY and CDR2 FYNNEI come from the germline V gene. The CDR3 is 15 amino acids. The CDR3: CASSEEGSGANVLTF. CDR3 DNA (partial): TGTGCCAGCAGTGAAGAGGGTTCTGGGGCCAACGTC. The variable domain in full, with the rest retrieved from reference TRBV2 and TRBJ2-6, is EPEVTQTPSHQVTQMGQEVILRCVPISNHLYFYWYRQILGQKVEFLVSFYNNEISEKSEIFDDQFSVERPDGSNFTLKIRSTKLEDSAMYFCASSEEGSGANVLTFGAGSRLTVL.

Worth noting for this clone: The CDR3 end is not reached by the read, which stops 3 residues before it; the germline J gene fills it in. This rearrangement joins TRBV5-6 to TRBJ1-1; possible D gene TRBD1, 5 bases. The CDR3 consists of 14 residues. The ends were cut back, 0 bases at V and 6 bases at J, with 12 bases in the middle. CDR1 and CDR2 from the germline V gene are SGHDT and YYEEEE. The CDR3 spells CASSLDSGFAEAFF. CDR3 bases read: TGTGCCAGCAGCTTGGACTCAGGGTTCGCTGAA.

Points on this clone: Coverage ceases 3 residues before the CDR3 finishes, and the germline J gene fills in the end. This sequence joins TRBV5-4 and TRBJ1-4, with 7 bases matching TRBD1. V lost 4 bases and J lost 5; bases outside the gene matches: 8. The CDR3 runs 15 residues. Germline values: CDR1 SGHNT, CDR2 YYREEE (reference sequence). The CDR3: CASSSNGQVNEKLFF. Partial CDR3 DNA: TGTGCCAGCAGCAGTAACGGACAGGTGAATGAAAAA.

A remark on this clone: The read terminates 3 residues ahead of where the CDR3 ends, so the germline J gene completes it. The V and J genes are TRBV29-1 and TRBJ2-3, with 9 bases fitting TRBD1. CDR3 length: 14 residues. The germline gives CDR1 SQVTM, CDR2 ANQGSEA. The CDR3 spells CSAGTGYSNQPQYF. The CDR3 bases that were read are TGCAGCGCTGGGACAGGGTATAGCAATCAGCCG.

With regard to this clone: The read comes to an end 3 residues before the CDR3 does, leaving the germline J gene to fill in the end. The chain carries TRBV5-1 and TRBJ1-2; 12 bases map to TRBD1. The germline V gene has CDR1 SGHRS and CDR2 YFSETQ. This CDR3 has 15 amino acids. CDR3 DNA, as far as it was read: TGCGCCAGCAGCTTGGCCGGGACAGGGGGCGAGGGC. Residues: CASSLAGTGGEG. The whole CDR3 is CASSLAGTGGEGYTF.

Note on this clone: The read gets to within 3 residues of the CDR3 end, and the germline J gene fills in the rest. The V gene is TRBV2, the J gene TRBJ1-3; D gene unclear. The CDR3 covers 15 residues. Germline CDR1 and CDR2: SNHLY and FYNNEI. The ends were cut back, 6 bases at V and 0 bases at J, with 12 bases in the middle. CDR3 DNA (partial): TGTGCCAGCAGCCTCCGGGCGGGCTCTGGAAACACC. As protein: CASSLRAGSGNT. From start to end, the CDR3 is CASSLRAGSGNTIYF.

On this clone: The CDR3 is cut off 3 residues early in the read; its end comes from the germline J gene. The chain is built from TRBV20-1 and TRBJ2-6; D is unclear. Deletions cut 8 bases from V and 0 bases from J, with 11 bases between. The CDR3 spans 14 residues. Germline CDR1 and CDR2: DFQATT and SNEGSKA (reference sequence). CDR3 sequence reads: CSTTVLSGANVLTF. The CDR3 DNA, read in part, is TGCAGTACTACTGTACTCTCTGGGGCCAACGTC.

As regards this clone: Coverage ceases 3 residues before the CDR3 finishes, and the germline J gene fills in the end. The chain uses TRBV2 and TRBJ2-7; TRBD2 matches at 10 bases. The CDR3 extends over 15 amino acids. V trimming: 5 bases; J trimming: 4 bases; junction bases outside the gene matches: 8. CDR1 and CDR2 from the germline V gene are SNHLY and FYNNEI. CDR3 bases read: TGTGCCAGCAGTTACTCCGGGACTAGCGCATACGAG. It codes for CASSYSGTSAYE. The complete CDR3 reads CASSYSGTSAYEQYF. The entire variable domain, with the rest obtained from reference TRBV2 and TRBJ2-7, is as follows: EPEVTQTPSHQVTQMGQEVILRCVPISNHLYFYWYRQILGQKVEFLVSFYNNEISEKSEIFDDQFSVERPDGSNFTLKIRSTKLEDSAMYFCASSYSGTSAYEQYFGPGTRLTVT.

Note on this clone: The observed sequence ends 3 residues before the CDR3 terminus, with the missing tail filled in from the germline J gene. The V and J genes are TRBV6-4 and TRBJ2-2, with TRBD2 matching 11 bases. Germline V gene sequence: CDR1 MRHNA, CDR2 SNTAGT. The CDR3 is made up of 16 amino acids. The part of the CDR3 DNA that was read is TGTGCCAGCAGTGACCGCACTAGCGGGGGACCACATGGG. Translation gives CASSDRTSGGPHG. The full CDR3 is CASSDRTSGGPHGLFF.

As to this clone: The read halts 3 residues ahead of the CDR3 end, with the missing end drawn from the germline J gene. The chain links TRBV10-3 to TRBJ2-5; D is unclear. The CDR3 is 12 residues long. Germline lookup yields CDR1 ENHRY and CDR2 SYGVKD. The germline V and J ends were trimmed by 6 bases and 3 bases, with 8 bases remaining between them. The CDR3 sequence: CAIRAEKETQYF. CDR3 DNA (partial): TGTGCCATCAGGGCGGAAAAAGAGACC.

Points on this clone: The read terminates 3 residues ahead of where the CDR3 ends, so the germline J gene completes it. The V and J genes are TRBV18 and TRBJ2-7; 7 nucleotides align to TRBD1. V lost 4 bases to trimming and J lost 4 bases; unmatched junction nucleotides: 13. The germline V gene encodes CDR1 KGHSH and CDR2 LQKENI. CDR3 length: 16 residues. The CDR3 sequence: CASSRAPGQHLYEQYF. CDR3 bases read: TGTGCCAGCTCACGAGCCCCGGGACAGCACCTATACGAG. Based on the CDR3 plus reference TRBV18 and TRBJ2-7, the full variable domain is NAGVMQNPRHLVRRRGQEARLRCSPMKGHSHVYWYRQLPEEGLKFMVYLQKENIIDESGMPKERFSAEFPKEGPSILRIQQVVRGDSAAYFCASSRAPGQHLYEQYFGPGTRLTVT.

For this clone: The read halts 3 residues ahead of the CDR3 end, with the missing end drawn from the germline J gene. V and J are TRBV7-9 and TRBJ1-4; the D is unclear. Trimming stripped 1 base from V and 5 bases from J, with 8 bases between. CDR1 and CDR2 (germline): SEHNR, FQNEAQ (reference sequence). This CDR3 region has 14 residues. This chain's CDR3 is CASSLGQKNEKLFF. The covered CDR3 bases are TGTGCCAGCAGCTTAGGCCAGAAGAATGAAAAA.

On this clone: The read finishes 3 residues shy of the CDR3 end, and the germline J gene is used to complete it. The chain joins TRBV7-2 to TRBJ1-5; 8 bases match TRBD1. Germline V lookup: CDR1 SGHTA, CDR2 FQGNSA. The CDR3 sequence is 13 residues long. V was pared by 3 bases and J by 7 bases, with 2 bases of the junction left unmatched. The sequenced CDR3 bases are TGTGCCAGCAGCTTGGACAGGGAACAGCCC. It encodes CASSLDREQP. The complete CDR3 reads CASSLDREQPQHF.

On this clone: The CDR3 end lies 3 residues beyond the end of the read and is filled in from the germline J gene. V and J are TRBV2 and TRBJ2-7; 9 bases agree with TRBD1. Looked up from germline, CDR1 is SNHLY and CDR2 is FYNNEI. This CDR3 has 15 residues. With V trimmed by 5 bases and J by 4 bases, 9 bases remained unmatched. The CDR3 protein is CASSWGQGSEYEQYF. Incomplete CDR3 DNA: TGTGCCAGCAGTTGGGGACAGGGATCTGAGTACGAG.

Regarding this clone: The sequence runs out 3 residues before the end of the CDR3; the remainder is reconstructed from the germline J gene. The genes are TRBV5-1 and TRBJ1-4; 10 nucleotides align to TRBD1. Unmatched junction bases numbered 1, after V lost 4 bases and J lost 7 bases. The length of the CDR3 is 13 residues. Germline V gene sequence: CDR1 SGHRS, CDR2 YFSETQ. CDR3 DNA (partial): TGCGCCAGCAGCAGGGACAGGGGTGAAAAA. This gives the protein CASSRDRGEK. The full CDR3 is CASSRDRGEKLFF.

Concerning this clone itself: The CDR3 is cut off 3 residues early in the read; its end comes from the germline J gene. The rearrangement links TRBV18 to TRBJ2-7; D perhaps matches TRBD2 (5 bases). Per germline, CDR1 KGHSH and CDR2 LQKENI. The CDR3 consists of 20 residues. V lost 3 bases, J lost 0 bases, and 27 bases lay in between. The DNA read from the CDR3 is TGTGCCAGCTCACCTCAAACAGTCGTAACAGCGGACCAAGTCTCCTACGAG. It yields the protein CASSPQTVVTADQVSYE. In full, the CDR3 reads CASSPQTVVTADQVSYEQYF.

Notes on this clone: The read ends 3 residues before the CDR3 terminus; that terminus is restored from the germline J gene. The chain combines TRBV5-1 with TRBJ2-1; 9 bases line up with TRBD2. Germline CDR1 is SGHRS and CDR2 is YFSETQ. V dropped 4 bases and J dropped 0; count of bases not matched to a gene: 8. CDR3 length: 17 amino acids. Incomplete CDR3 DNA: TGCGCCAGCAGCCCTAGGTGGCGGGAGGGCTCCTACAATGAG. It codes for CASSPRWREGSYNE. The CDR3 in full is CASSPRWREGSYNEQFF.